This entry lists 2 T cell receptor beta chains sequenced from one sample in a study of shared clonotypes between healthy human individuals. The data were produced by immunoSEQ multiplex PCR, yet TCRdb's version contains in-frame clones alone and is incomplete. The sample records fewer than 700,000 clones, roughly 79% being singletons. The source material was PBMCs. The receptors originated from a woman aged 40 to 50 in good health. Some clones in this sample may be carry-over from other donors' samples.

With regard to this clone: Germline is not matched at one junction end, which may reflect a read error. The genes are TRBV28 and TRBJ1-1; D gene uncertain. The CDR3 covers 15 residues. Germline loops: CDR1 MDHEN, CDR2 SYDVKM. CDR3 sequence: CASSPNPTANAEAFF. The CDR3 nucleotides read TGTGCCAGCAGTCCAAACCCGACCGCGAACGCTGAAGCTTTCTTT.

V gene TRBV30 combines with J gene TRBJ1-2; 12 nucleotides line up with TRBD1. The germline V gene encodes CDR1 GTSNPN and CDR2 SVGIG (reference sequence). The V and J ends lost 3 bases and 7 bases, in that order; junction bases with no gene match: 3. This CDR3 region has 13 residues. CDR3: CAWRGQGAPGYTF. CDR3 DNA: TGTGCCTGGAGGGGACAGGGGGCTCCTGGCTACACCTTC.